The present entry profiles one TCR beta chain with its context. The antigen remains unidentified. The record originates from a study of a mutant IDH1 vaccine in newly diagnosed glioma. CDR3 length: 14 amino acids. The ends were cut back, 5 bases at V and 0 bases at J, with 10 bases in the middle. CDR1 and CDR2 (germline): LNHDA, SQIVND (reference sequence). The time point is: week 23, last vaccination. What each vaccine dose contained was 300 ug of mutant IDH1 20-mer peptide, accompanied by topical imiquimod. Method: immunoSEQ multiplex PCR; TCRdb's copy keeps in-frame clones and lacks some. The sample lists about 53,000 clones, approximately 78% occurring once.

This receptor was obtained from a woman aged 40 to 50 with glioma. Some clones in this sample may be carry-over from other donors' samples. The J gene is TRBJ1-2, the V gene TRBV19; D gene uncertain. This sample comprised PBMCs, obtained from a glioma patient whose treatment included an IDH1 peptide vaccine. The DNA of the CDR3 is TGTGCCAGTAGTCTCCGGGTCGCTAACTATGGCTACACCTTC. It translates to CASSLRVANYGYTF.